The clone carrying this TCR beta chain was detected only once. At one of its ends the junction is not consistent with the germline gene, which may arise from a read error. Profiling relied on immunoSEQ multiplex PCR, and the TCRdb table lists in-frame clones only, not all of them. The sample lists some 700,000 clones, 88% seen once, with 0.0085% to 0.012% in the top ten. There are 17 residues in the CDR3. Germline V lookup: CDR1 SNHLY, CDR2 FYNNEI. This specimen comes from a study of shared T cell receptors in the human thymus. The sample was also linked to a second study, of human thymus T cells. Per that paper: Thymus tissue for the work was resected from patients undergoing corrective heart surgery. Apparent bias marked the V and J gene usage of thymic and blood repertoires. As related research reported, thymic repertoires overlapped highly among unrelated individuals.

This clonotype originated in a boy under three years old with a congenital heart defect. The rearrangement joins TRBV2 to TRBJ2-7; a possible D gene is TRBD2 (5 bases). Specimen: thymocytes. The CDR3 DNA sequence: TGTGCCAGCAGCGAAGGGTCCAGACCGCGGGTCTTTTACGAGCAGTACTTC. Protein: CASSEGSRPRVFYEQYF.